This T cell receptor beta chain emerged from a study of CD8 T cells in Susac syndrome. Treatment-naive patients with stable or active relapsing-remitting disease were the multiple sclerosis controls. After extraction with the RNeasy kit, about 0.45 to 1 ug of the RNA was reverse transcribed using random hexamers. An immunoSEQ multiplex PCR generated amplified TCR beta CDR3 products spanning 54 Vbeta and 13 Jbeta. TCRdb recomputed calls from the immunoSEQ multiplex PCR reads with MiXCR, one row per CDR3 protein. Of under 550,000 distinct CDR3 sequences in the sample, roughly 85% were seen once. CDR3 length: 17 residues. Trimming removed 4 bases at V and 1 base at J, with 19 bases between. CDR1 and CDR2 (germline): SGHAT, FQNNGV.

The material sequenced was CD8+ T cells from PBMCs. The rearrangement joins TRBV11-2 to TRBJ1-1; no firm D call. The sequence came from a human donor with multiple sclerosis. CDR3 in amino acids: CASSSSSGWRENTEAFF. CDR3 nucleotide sequence: TGTGCCAGCAGCTCATCGAGCGGGTGGCGGGAGAACACTGAAGCTTTCTTT.